This T cell receptor beta chain was identified during a study of T cell responses to AZD1222 COVID-19 vaccine. Whole-study results and caveats: Females outnumbered males among donors, who were mostly white British; clonal diversity was possibly underestimated.

V gave up 4 bases and J gave up 10 bases, with 11 bases separating them. The CDR3 runs to 11 residues. The germline V gene has CDR1 DFQATT and CDR2 SNEGSKA (reference sequence). Comment on this clone: Its cognate antigen is unknown.

Pooled in the analysis were second doses at about 4 or about 12 weeks. Method: immunoSEQ multiplex PCR; TCRdb's copy keeps in-frame clones and lacks some. Of more than 150,000 clones in the sample, 75% to 90% were seen once. This sequence joins TRBV20-1 and TRBJ2-1; TRBD2 is a possible D gene (5 bases). The sample in question was peripheral blood, obtained 28 days after the second AZD1222 dose. The sequence came from an adult who received the AZD1222 COVID-19 vaccine. In nucleotides, the CDR3 is TGCAGTGCTACTGAGGGCTGGGAGCAGTTCTTC. It encodes CSATEGWEQFF.